Listed below are T cell receptor beta chains from one sample, sequenced in a study of OX40 agonist ivuxolimab in advanced cancers. Produced via immunoSEQ multiplex PCR; TCRdb's table is partial and in-frame only. The sample has some 99,000 clones; roughly 80% are singletons. The specimen was CD4+ or CD8+ T cells sorted from blood, collected in a trial of the OX40 agonist ivuxolimab. These receptors were collected from an adult with an advanced solid tumor such as melanoma, head and neck, liver or kidney cancer. CDR3s include the opening cysteine and the closing phenylalanine or tryptophan. A D gene is named only where the DNA matches it firmly. Clone size, where shown, is once, few, many, or a class for clones that have expanded.

clone_size: -; v_call: TRBV5-1; d_call: -; j_call: TRBJ2-7; cdr3_length: 13; cdr3_nt: TGCGCCAGCAGCCGCCTCGACTTCTACGAGCAGTACTTC; cdr3_aa: CASSRLDFYEQYF
clone_size: -; v_call: TRBV28; d_call: -; j_call: TRBJ1-3; cdr3_length: 14; cdr3_nt: TGTGCCAGCAGCCAAAGCGACAGATCAAACACCATATATTTT; cdr3_aa: CASSQSDRSNTIYF
clone_size: once; v_call: TRBV14; d_call: -; j_call: TRBJ2-5; cdr3_length: 12; cdr3_nt: TGTGCCAGCAGACCTCAGGGGGGGACCCAGTACTTC; cdr3_aa: CASRPQGGTQYF
clone_size: -; v_call: TRBV9; d_call: -; j_call: TRBJ2-7; cdr3_length: 15; cdr3_nt: TGTGCCAGCAGCCCCGGGCAGTCGATCGTCTACGAGCAGTACTTC; cdr3_aa: CASSPGQSIVYEQYF
clone_size: -; v_call: TRBV15; d_call: TRBD2; j_call: TRBJ2-7; cdr3_length: 14; cdr3_nt: TGTGCCACCAGCATCAACGGACTAGGCGGCGAGCAGTACTTC; cdr3_aa: CATSINGLGGEQYF
clone_size: few; v_call: TRBV28; d_call: -; j_call: TRBJ1-2; cdr3_length: 15; cdr3_nt: TGTGCCAGCAGTTTATTAGCGGCAGGCCCGTGGGGCTACACCTTC; cdr3_aa: CASSLLAAGPWGYTF
clone_size: -; v_call: TRBV15; d_call: -; j_call: TRBJ2-5; cdr3_length: 16; cdr3_nt: TGTGCCACCAGCAGGGGGGGAGGACAGTACCAAGAGACCCAGTACTTC; cdr3_aa: CATSRGGGQYQETQYF
clone_size: -; v_call: TRBV28; d_call: -; j_call: TRBJ2-7; cdr3_length: 16; cdr3_nt: TGTGCCAGCAGCTGGCGTAGCCAACGATATTCCTACGAGCAGTACTTC; cdr3_aa: CASSWRSQRYSYEQYF
clone_size: -; v_call: TRBV28; d_call: -; j_call: TRBJ2-7; cdr3_length: 15; cdr3_nt: TGTGCCAGCACCTCATCGGGACCGACCTACTACGAGCAGTACTTC; cdr3_aa: CASTSSGPTYYEQYF
clone_size: -; v_call: TRBV5-1; d_call: -; j_call: TRBJ2-7; cdr3_length: 13; cdr3_nt: TGCGCCAGCAGCCTTAAACAGGGTGCCGAGCAGTACTTC; cdr3_aa: CASSLKQGAEQYF
clone_size: -; v_call: TRBV18; d_call: TRBD1; j_call: TRBJ2-4; cdr3_length: 17; cdr3_nt: TGTGCCAGCTCACCGAGGCGAGACACTACAGGGGCAAACATTCAGTACTTC; cdr3_aa: CASSPRRDTTGANIQYF
clone_size: -; v_call: TRBV7-3; d_call: TRBD2; j_call: TRBJ2-7; cdr3_length: 15; cdr3_nt: TGTGCCAGCAGCTTAAGAGCGGGACCTGTCTCCGAGCAGTACTTC; cdr3_aa: CASSLRAGPVSEQYF
clone_size: -; v_call: TRBV5-4; d_call: -; j_call: TRBJ2-7; cdr3_length: 15; cdr3_nt: TGTGCCAGCAGCTTCAATTTCGACAGTTCCTACGAGCAGTACTTC; cdr3_aa: CASSFNFDSSYEQYF
clone_size: -; v_call: TRBV6-1; d_call: TRBD2; j_call: TRBJ2-7; cdr3_length: 13; cdr3_nt: TGTGCCAGCAGTGGGGAGGGAGGATACGAGCAGTACTTC; cdr3_aa: CASSGEGGYEQYF
clone_size: -; v_call: TRBV27; d_call: -; j_call: TRBJ1-1; cdr3_length: 16; cdr3_nt: TGTGCCACCCTGAGAGGTCCCCCCGGTTTGAACACTGAAGCTTTCTTT; cdr3_aa: CATLRGPPGLNTEAFF
clone_size: -; v_call: TRBV7-2; d_call: -; j_call: TRBJ1-1; cdr3_length: 14; cdr3_nt: TGTGCCAGCAGCTCCGGGGGGATGAACACTGAAGCTTTCTTT; cdr3_aa: CASSSGGMNTEAFF